The source of this T cell receptor beta chain is a study of CXCR3-negative and CXCR3-positive naive CD8 T cells. Germline values: CDR1 SGHRS, CDR2 YFSETQ. The CDR3 has 14 amino acids. TRB cDNA was prepared as libraries by UMI-labeled 5' RACE. TCRdb re-called the 5' RACE reads and catalogs CDR3 proteins one per entry, DNA excluded. Found here are some 130,000 distinct CDR3 sequences; the top ten clones hold 0.49%. Input material: naive CXCR3- CD8+ T cells from blood. The subset was: CD45RO-CCR7+CD27+CD95- naive CD8+ T cells lacking CXCR3 (TNR3-). V gene TRBV5-1 combines with J gene TRBJ2-3. The source of this sequence is a human donor in good health. Some clones in this sample may be carry-over from other donors' samples. Here the CDR3 reads CASSLETSGDTQYF.